This TCR beta chain was recovered during a study of monozygotic twins with cystic fibrosis. General observations from the study: Unrelated CF individuals shared fewer identical clonotypes than monozygotic CF twins. V usage most resembled the co-twin in 13 of 16 pairs.

This table comes from immunoSEQ multiplex PCR, and its TCRdb copy is limited to in-frame clones, with some not included. The data contain tens of thousands of clones, approximately 97% of them singletons. Regarding this clone: Its antigen is not identified.

Germline values: CDR1 MNHNS, CDR2 SASEGT. V gave up 4 bases and J gave up 2 bases, with 18 bases separating them. CDR3 length equals 16 residues. The source of this sequence is a girl aged 5-17 years with cystic fibrosis. The source material was blood. The chain carries TRBV6-1 and TRBJ2-7; D uncertain. This CDR3 reads CASSGAQVLGTYEQYF. CDR3 DNA sequence: TGTGCCAGCAGTGGTGCTCAGGTGCTAGGTACCTACGAGCAGTACTTC.